This T cell receptor beta chain was obtained from a study of blood T cells in healthy people across ages. Whenever a sample was processed, at least 6 million PBMCs were isolated. In regard to this clonotype: What it binds is not known.

Study results and caveats: With donor CMV status unknown, expanded clonotype changes were possibly confounded.

Between the trimmed V and J ends, which lost 0 bases and 13 bases, there was a span of 10 bases. The CDR3 is 12 residues long. CDR1 and CDR2 from the germline V gene are ENHRY and SYGVKD. Next came a second PCR, run for about 6 to 12 cycles, which used a sample-barcoded 5' primer along with a J-beta primer mix. TCRdb processed the 5' RACE reads anew with MiXCR; each CDR3 protein has one entry. The sample lists about 1 million distinct CDR3 sequences; 35% to 50% were seen once. Sequencing used blood. This TCR came from a woman between 55 and 75 years old in good health. This chain connects TRBV10-3 to TRBJ2-4; maybe TRBD1 (5 bases). The CDR3 is CAISESPDKQYF. CDR3 sequence (DNA): TGTGCCATCAGTGAGTCGCCGGACAAGCAGTACTTC.